Ten or more counts support the clone carrying this TCR beta chain. The CDR3 runs 13 residues. CDR1 and CDR2 from the germline V gene are SGHKS and YYEKEE (reference sequence). Trimming pared 0 bases from V and 5 bases from J, leaving 8 bases between. TCRdb re-called the RT-PCR reads with MiXCR, one entry per CDR3 protein. The data show almost 700,000 distinct CDR3 sequences, about 14% seen once. The J gene is TRBJ1-1, the V gene TRBV5-5, with D hard to call. This clonotype originated in a female donor in good health, serving as a healthy control. The specimen sequenced was memory CD4+ T cells from blood. Written as DNA, the CDR3 is TGTGCCAGCAGCTTGGACAGCTGGACTGAAGCTTTCTTT. Protein product: CASSLDSWTEAFF.